Presented here are 26 T cell receptor beta chains from one specimen sequenced in a study of shared clonotypes between healthy human individuals. Sequencing used immunoSEQ multiplex PCR; TCRdb keeps in-frame clones, though not all of them. The sample shows over 2,000,000 clones, just under 95% of them seen only once. CD8 cells regarded as naive lacked CD45RO, were positively chosen for CCR7, and omitted terminally differentiated effector memory CD45RA+ cells. The sequenced sample consisted of naive CD8+ T cells from PBMCs. The receptors come from a man aged 18 to 35 in good health. Some clones in this sample may be carry-over from other donors' samples.

J is TRBJ2-1 and V is TRBV10-3, with 8 bases matching TRBD2. The length of the CDR3 is 15 residues. Germline-derived CDR1 and CDR2 are ENHRY and SYGVKD. With 6 bases clipped from V and 6 bases from J, the junction kept 10 bases outside the gene matches. The CDR3 spells CAIRRSGGGGNEQFF. As DNA, the CDR3 is TGTGCCATCAGGCGAAGCGGGGGAGGTGGCAATGAGCAGTTCTTC.

The chain joins TRBV7-9 to TRBJ1-1; D might be TRBD1 (6 bases). The V gene's germline CDR1 is SEHNR and CDR2 FQNEAQ (reference sequence). V lost 5 bases and J lost 1, with 14 bases in between. The CDR3 is 15 amino acids. The CDR3 region has the DNA TGTGCCAGCAGCGACCTGGGACAACAGAACACTGAAGCTTTCTTT. Its translation is CASSDLGQQNTEAFF.

The rearrangement joins TRBV28 to TRBJ2-7; 9 bases map to TRBD1. V was clipped by 6 bases and J by 4 bases; unmatched bases: 7. The CDR3 covers 14 residues. Germline CDR1 is MDHEN and CDR2 is SYDVKM. The CDR3 loop reads CASRSGTGTYEQYF. Written as DNA, the CDR3 is TGTGCCAGCAGAAGCGGGACAGGGACGTACGAGCAGTACTTC.

This chain links TRBV11-2 with TRBJ1-2, with D possibly TRBD1 on 5 matching bases. This CDR3 is 15 amino acids long. V was clipped by 5 bases and J by 4 bases, with 17 bases between them. Germline values: CDR1 SGHAT, CDR2 FQNNGV. The CDR3 region has the DNA TGTGCCAGCAGCCCTGTCAATCGGGGGGGCTATGGCTACACCTTC. Residues: CASSPVNRGGYGYTF. Full variable domain (remainder filled in from reference TRBV11-2 and TRBJ1-2): EAGVAQSPRYKIIEKRQSVAFWCNPISGHATLYWYQQILGQGPKLLIQFQNNGVVDDSQLPKDRFSAERLKGVDSTLKIQPAKLEDSAVYLCASSPVNRGGYGYTFGSGTRLTVV.

The rearrangement joins TRBV7-6 to TRBJ2-7; perhaps TRBD1 as D (6 bases). There are 14 residues in the CDR3. Trimming took off 2 bases at V and 2 bases at J, with 10 bases between the two ends. Per the germline V gene, CDR1 is SGHVS and CDR2 is FNYEAQ. The chain's CDR3 is CASSLTGHAYEQYF. CDR3 sequence (DNA): TGTGCCAGCAGCTTAACGGGACATGCCTACGAGCAGTACTTC. The whole variable domain, remainder taken from reference TRBV7-6 and TRBJ2-7, is GAGVSQSPRYKVTKRGQDVALRCDPISGHVSLYWYRQALGQGPEFLTYFNYEAQQDKSGLPNDRFSAERPEGSISTLTIQRTEQRDSAMYRCASSLTGHAYEQYFGPGTRLTVT.

The chain has TRBV4-1 and TRBJ2-7; 11 nucleotides line up with TRBD1. The CDR3 totals 16 residues. Unmatched junction bases numbered 6, after V lost 0 bases and J lost 5 bases. CDR1 MGHRA and CDR2 YSYEKL come from the germline V gene. This chain's CDR3 is CASSQDRGQGADEQYF. For the CDR3, the DNA is TGCGCCAGCAGCCAAGATCGAGGACAGGGGGCCGACGAGCAGTACTTC.

This clone was seen only a few times. Different DNA sequences within this sample yield the same CDR3. This chain connects TRBV6-5 to TRBJ1-1; D gene ambiguous. There are 12 residues in the CDR3. V lost 4 bases and J lost 6, with 9 bases in between. The germline V gene encodes CDR1 MNHEY and CDR2 SVGAGI. CDR3: CASSFSGAEAFF. Written as DNA, the CDR3 is TGTGCCAGCAGTTTCAGCGGCGCTGAAGCTTTCTTT.

J is TRBJ1-2 and V is TRBV27; D gene ambiguous. V lost 5 bases to trimming and J lost 5 bases, with 15 bases between them. This CDR3 region has 14 residues. Germline CDR1 and CDR2: MNHEY and SMNVEV (reference sequence). CDR3 amino acids: CASSGRPLGYGYTF. The CDR3 nucleotides read TGTGCCAGCAGTGGCCGACCCTTGGGTTATGGCTACACCTTC.

The CDR3 sequence: CASSSSKRGSGNEQFF. The DNA of the CDR3 is TGTGCCAGCAGTTCCTCGAAGCGAGGGTCAGGCAATGAGCAGTTCTTC. The gene calls are TRBV27 and TRBJ2-1; D perhaps matches TRBD2 (5 bases). Germline V lookup: CDR1 MNHEY, CDR2 SMNVEV (reference sequence). V was cut by 4 bases and J by 6 bases, with 19 bases left in between. The CDR3 covers 16 residues.

The V and J genes are TRBV18 and TRBJ2-1; possibly TRBD1 for D (6 bases). The V end lost 3 bases, the J end lost 3 bases, and 15 bases lay between the germline ends. Germline loops: CDR1 KGHSH, CDR2 LQKENI. The CDR3 consists of 16 residues. Here the CDR3 DNA reads TGTGCCAGCTCACCCCCAGGGGCGGCTTTCTACAATGAGCAGTTCTTC. Residues: CASSPPGAAFYNEQFF.

The J gene is TRBJ2-7, the V gene TRBV18; 10 bases map to TRBD2. This CDR3 comprises 15 residues. Germline assignment: CDR1 KGHSH and CDR2 LQKENI. The V gene end was trimmed by 2 bases and the J gene end by 5 bases; junction bases not matched to a gene: 6. The CDR3 DNA follows: TGTGCCAGCTCACCAGGGCTAGCGGGAGTCGACGAGCAGTACTTC. Amino acid sequence: CASSPGLAGVDEQYF.

The chain employs TRBV4-2 and TRBJ2-1; 11 bases agree with TRBD2. Germline CDR1 reads LGHNA; CDR2 reads YNFKEQ. V dropped 4 bases and J dropped 6; count of bases not matched to a gene: 5. This CDR3 is built from 15 residues. CDR3 nucleotides: TGTGCCAGCAGCCGCGGACTAGCGGGTATCAATGAGCAGTTCTTC. The encoded protein is CASSRGLAGINEQFF.

CDR3 nucleotides: TGTGCCAGCAGTGAGGTACAGGGTTACGAGCAGTACTTC. Translation: CASSEVQGYEQYF. This chain connects TRBV27 to TRBJ2-7; possible D gene TRBD1, 6 bases. Deletions cut 5 bases from V and 4 bases from J, with 12 bases between. Germline assignment: CDR1 MNHEY and CDR2 SMNVEV (reference sequence). The CDR3 extends over 13 amino acids.

In the case of this clone: Within the sample, other DNA sequences also encode this same CDR3. The J gene is TRBJ2-1, the V gene TRBV7-3, with TRBD2 identical over 8 bases. V shed 3 bases and J 2 bases; nucleotides not matched to a gene: 3. There are 15 residues in the CDR3. CDR1 and CDR2 from the germline V gene are SGHTA and FQGTGA. The CDR3 region is CASSLAGGAYNEQFF. The CDR3 DNA reads TGTGCCAGCAGCTTGGCGGGAGGAGCCTACAATGAGCAGTTCTTC.

This clone was seen a few times. The CDR3 protein is CASSRDRDYEQYF. The CDR3 DNA reads as TGTGCCAGCAGCAGAGACAGGGATTACGAGCAGTACTTC. The rearrangement links TRBV6-1 to TRBJ2-7; 7 positions match TRBD1. Per the germline V gene, CDR1 is MNHNS and CDR2 is SASEGT. CDR3 length: 13 amino acids. Trimming cost V 6 bases and J 4 bases; bases outside gene matches: 6.

This chain links TRBV19 with TRBJ2-7; D could derive from TRBD1 or TRBD2 (5 bases each). The CDR3 totals 13 residues. The germline CDR1 and CDR2 sequences are LNHDA and SQIVND (reference sequence). The V end lost 7 bases, the J end lost 3 bases, and 13 bases lay between the germline ends. CDR3 amino acids: CASKDLRGYEQYF. The CDR3, as DNA: TGTGCCAGTAAGGACTTGAGGGGCTACGAGCAGTACTTC.

CDR3 in DNA: TGTGCCAGCAGTCTCCCCCGTTCCAGGGGGCGCGTGGTACAGCATTTT. This codes for CASSLPRSRGRVVQHF. The chain recombines TRBV28 with TRBJ1-5; 8 bases map to TRBD1. Germline loops: CDR1 MDHEN, CDR2 SYDVKM. The length of the CDR3 is 16 residues. Unmatched junction bases numbered 19, after V lost 5 bases and J lost 13 bases.

This chain's CDR3 is CSAPWTDEQYF. Written as DNA, the CDR3 is TGCAGTGCTCCCTGGACGGACGAGCAGTACTTC. The rearrangement joins TRBV20-1 to TRBJ2-7; D gene ambiguous. CDR3 length: 11 amino acids. Germline assignment: CDR1 DFQATT and CDR2 SNEGSKA (reference sequence). Trimming removed 5 bases at V and 5 bases at J, with 10 bases between.

This clone has a single count. The same CDR3 also results from other DNA sequences found in this sample. The gene calls are TRBV7-8 and TRBJ2-7; 7 bases are a match to TRBD1. The CDR3 covers 13 residues. Unmatched junction bases numbered 5, after V lost 5 bases and J lost 4 bases. The germline CDR1 and CDR2 sequences are SGHVS and FQNEAQ. The CDR3 nucleotides are TGTGCCAGCAGCCTTCGGGACAGTTACGAGCAGTACTTC. It is translated as CASSLRDSYEQYF.

As for this clone: This specimen includes other DNA sequences encoding the same CDR3. The gene calls are TRBV7-9 and TRBJ2-1; D is unresolved. The CDR3 runs to 12 residues. From germline, CDR1 is SEHNR and CDR2 FQNEAQ (reference sequence). V shed 0 bases and J shed 8 bases, with 5 bases lying between them. DNA of the CDR3: TGTGCCAGCAGCTTAGCGGCCGATGAGCAGTTCTTC. This gives the protein CASSLAADEQFF. The variable domain in full, completed from reference TRBV7-9 and TRBJ2-1, reads DTGVSQNPRHKITKRGQNVTFRCDPISEHNRLYWYRQTLGQGPEFLTYFQNEAQLEKSRLLSDRFSAERPKGSFSTLEIQRTEQGDSAMYLCASSLAADEQFFGPGTRLTVL.

This clone was detected only once. The chain joins TRBV5-5 to TRBJ2-7, with TRBD2 matching 9 bases. V dropped 4 bases and J dropped 2; count of bases not matched to a gene: 10. Germline V gives CDR1 SGHKS, CDR2 YYEKEE (reference sequence). CDR3 length equals 16 residues. The CDR3 is CASSLDLAGTAYEQYF. Here the CDR3 DNA reads TGTGCCAGCAGCCTGGACCTAGCGGGAACCGCCTACGAGCAGTACTTC.

The chain carries TRBV7-3 and TRBJ2-1; D is perhaps TRBD1 or TRBD2 (5 bases each). This CDR3 has 13 residues. Germline values: CDR1 SGHTA, CDR2 FQGTGA. The CDR3 protein is CASGRGNYNEQFF. DNA of the CDR3: TGTGCGAGCGGACGGGGCAACTACAATGAGCAGTTCTTC.

The chain has TRBV5-6 and TRBJ2-7, with 9 bases matching TRBD1. This CDR3 spans 14 amino acids. Germline lookup yields CDR1 SGHDT and CDR2 YYEEEE. Unmatched junction bases numbered 5, after V lost 4 bases and J lost 3 bases. CDR3 amino acids: CASSAGQGIYEQYF. The CDR3 nucleotides are TGTGCCAGCAGCGCGGGACAGGGAATCTACGAGCAGTACTTC.

The rearrangement links TRBV10-3 to TRBJ1-5; D is perhaps TRBD1 (5 bases). CDR3 size: 16 residues. In germline, CDR1 is ENHRY, CDR2 SYGVKD. V dropped 1 base and J dropped 4 bases, with 14 bases sitting between them. The CDR3 spells CAISEFVQERNQPQHF. The CDR3, as DNA: TGTGCCATCAGTGAGTTTGTACAGGAGAGGAATCAGCCCCAGCATTTT.

The J gene is TRBJ2-1, the V gene TRBV7-9; D gene unclear. The length of the CDR3 is 15 residues. Trimming took 5 bases from V and 0 from J, leaving 11 bases between them. The V gene's germline CDR1 is SEHNR and CDR2 FQNEAQ (reference sequence). In DNA, the CDR3 is TGTGCCAGCAGCCACGACTGGAGCTCCTACAATGAGCAGTTCTTC. This encodes CASSHDWSSYNEQFF.

This clone showed up just once. The same CDR3 also results from other DNA sequences found in this sample. This chain uses TRBV4-1 with TRBJ2-1; D remains unclear. The length of the CDR3 is 15 residues. Per the germline V gene, CDR1 is MGHRA and CDR2 is YSYEKL. V was pared by 1 base and J by 0 bases, with 7 bases between. CDR3 loop: CASSQVAASYNEQFF. The CDR3 region has the DNA TGCGCCAGCAGCCAAGTGGCGGCCTCCTACAATGAGCAGTTCTTC.